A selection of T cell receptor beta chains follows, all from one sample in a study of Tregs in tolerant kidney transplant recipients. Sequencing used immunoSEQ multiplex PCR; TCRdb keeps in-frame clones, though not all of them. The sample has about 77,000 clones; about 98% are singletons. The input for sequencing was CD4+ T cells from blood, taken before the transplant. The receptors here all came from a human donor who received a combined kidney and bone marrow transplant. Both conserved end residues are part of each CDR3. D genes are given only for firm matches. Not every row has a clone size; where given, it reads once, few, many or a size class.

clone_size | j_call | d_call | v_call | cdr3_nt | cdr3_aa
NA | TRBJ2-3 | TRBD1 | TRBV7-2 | TGTGCCAGCAGCGTGACCGGGACAGGGGTTTCAGATACGCAGTATTTT | CASSVTGTGVSDTQYF
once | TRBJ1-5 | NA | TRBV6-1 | TGTGCCAGCAGTAACAGGAATCAGCCCCAGCATTTT | CASSNRNQPQHF
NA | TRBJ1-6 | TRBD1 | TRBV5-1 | TGCGCCAGCAGCTTGGAACAGGGGAGTAATTCACCCCTCCACTTT | CASSLEQGSNSPLHF
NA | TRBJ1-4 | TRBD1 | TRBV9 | TGTGCCAGCAGCCCCGTGCCGGGACAGGGCAAAAGCCTTCCTAATGAAAAACTGTTTTTT | CASSPVPGQGKSLPNEKLFF
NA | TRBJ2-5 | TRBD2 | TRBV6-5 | TGTGCCAGCAGGTGGACTAGTCAAGAGACCCAGTACTTC | CASRWTSQETQYF
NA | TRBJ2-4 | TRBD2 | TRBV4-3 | TGCGCCAGCAGCCAAGATTGGTCTAGCGGAGGGAACATTCAGTACTTC | CASSQDWSSGGNIQYF
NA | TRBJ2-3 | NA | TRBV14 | TGTGCCAGCAGCCACGCTACTACATCGTGGTATTTT | CASSHATTSWYF
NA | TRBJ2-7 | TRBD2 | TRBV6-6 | TGTGCCAGCAGGCGCGGTACTAGCGGGTTGGCCTACGAGCAGTACTTC | CASRRGTSGLAYEQYF
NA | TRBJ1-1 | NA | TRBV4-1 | TGCGCCAGCAGCCATACAGGGAGGAACACTGAAGCTTTCTTT | CASSHTGRNTEAFF
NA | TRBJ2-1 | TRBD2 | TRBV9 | TGTGCCAGCAGCGGGGGACTAGCGTTAAACAATGAGCAGTTCTTC | CASSGGLALNNEQFF
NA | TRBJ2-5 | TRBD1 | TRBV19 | TGTGCCAGTAGTGACCGGGACAGGGGGCAAGAGACCCAGTACTTC | CASSDRDRGQETQYF
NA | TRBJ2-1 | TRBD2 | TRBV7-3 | TGTGCCAGCAGCCCAACCGGGACTAGCGGAATATACAATGAGCAGTTCTTC | CASSPTGTSGIYNEQFF
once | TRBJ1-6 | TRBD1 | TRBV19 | TGTGCCAGTAGTAGGACAGGGGCTCTTTCGGCCCTCCACTTT | CASSRTGALSALHF
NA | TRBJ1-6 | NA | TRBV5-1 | TGCGCCAGCAGCCCGCTAGGGGGAAATTCACCCCTCCACTTT | CASSPLGGNSPLHF